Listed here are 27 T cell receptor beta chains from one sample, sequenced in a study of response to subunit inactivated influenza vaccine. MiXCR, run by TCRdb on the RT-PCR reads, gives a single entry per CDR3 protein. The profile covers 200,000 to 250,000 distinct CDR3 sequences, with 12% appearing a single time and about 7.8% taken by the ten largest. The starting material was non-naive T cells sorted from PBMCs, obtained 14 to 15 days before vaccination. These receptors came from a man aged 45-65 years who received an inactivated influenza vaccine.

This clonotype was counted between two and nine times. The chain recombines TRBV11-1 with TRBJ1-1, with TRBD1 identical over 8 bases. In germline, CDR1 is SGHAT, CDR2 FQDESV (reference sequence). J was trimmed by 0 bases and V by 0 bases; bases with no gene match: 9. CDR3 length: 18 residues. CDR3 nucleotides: TGTGCCAGCAGCTTAGCTCTTGGACAGGGTACTGTGAACACTGAAGCTTTCTTT. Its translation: CASSLALGQGTVNTEAFF.

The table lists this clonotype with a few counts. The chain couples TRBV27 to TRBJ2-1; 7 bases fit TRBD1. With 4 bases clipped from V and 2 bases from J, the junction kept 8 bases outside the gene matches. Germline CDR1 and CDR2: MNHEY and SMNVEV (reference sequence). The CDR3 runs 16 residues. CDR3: CASSSGTAVTYNEQFF. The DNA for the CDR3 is TGTGCCAGCAGTTCCGGGACAGCTGTAACCTACAATGAGCAGTTCTTC.

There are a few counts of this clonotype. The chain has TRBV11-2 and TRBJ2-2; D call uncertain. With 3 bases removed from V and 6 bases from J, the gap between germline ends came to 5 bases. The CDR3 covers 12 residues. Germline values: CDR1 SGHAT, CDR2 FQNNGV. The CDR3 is CASSFPAGELFF. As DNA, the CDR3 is TGTGCCAGCAGCTTTCCCGCCGGGGAGCTGTTTTTT.

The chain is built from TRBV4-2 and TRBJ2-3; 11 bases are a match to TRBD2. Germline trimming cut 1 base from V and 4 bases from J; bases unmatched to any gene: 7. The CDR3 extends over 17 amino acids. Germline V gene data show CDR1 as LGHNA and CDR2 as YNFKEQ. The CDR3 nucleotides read TGTGCCAGCAGCCAAGGGCTAGCGGGAGGAGGAGCAGATACGCAGTATTTT. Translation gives CASSQGLAGGGADTQYF.

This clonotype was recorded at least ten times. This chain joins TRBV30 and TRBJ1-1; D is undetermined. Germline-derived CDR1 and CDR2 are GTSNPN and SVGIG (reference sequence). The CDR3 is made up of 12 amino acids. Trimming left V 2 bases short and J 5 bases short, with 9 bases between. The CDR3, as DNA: TGTGCCTGGAGTCCCGGAGGGACTGAAGCTTTCTTT. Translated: CAWSPGGTEAFF.

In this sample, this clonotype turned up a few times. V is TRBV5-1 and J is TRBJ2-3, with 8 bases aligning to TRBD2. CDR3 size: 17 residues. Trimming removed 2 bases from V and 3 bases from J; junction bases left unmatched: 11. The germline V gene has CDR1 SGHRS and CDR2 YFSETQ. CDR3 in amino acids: CASSFRSGAGVTDTQYF. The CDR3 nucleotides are TGCGCCAGCAGCTTCCGTTCAGGAGCGGGGGTAACAGATACGCAGTATTTT.

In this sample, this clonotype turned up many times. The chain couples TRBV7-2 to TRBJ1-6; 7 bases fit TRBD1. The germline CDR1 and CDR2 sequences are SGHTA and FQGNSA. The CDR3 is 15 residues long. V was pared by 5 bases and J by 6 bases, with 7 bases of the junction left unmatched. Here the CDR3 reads CASSVERGLNSPLHF. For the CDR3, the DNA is TGTGCCAGCAGCGTAGAGAGGGGGCTTAATTCACCCCTCCACTTT.

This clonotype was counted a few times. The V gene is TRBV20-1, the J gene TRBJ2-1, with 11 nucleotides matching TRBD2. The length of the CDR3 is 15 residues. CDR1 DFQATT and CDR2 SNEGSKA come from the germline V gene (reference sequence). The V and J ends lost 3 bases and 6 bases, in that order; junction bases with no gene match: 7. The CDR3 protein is CSASVSGRAGNEQFF. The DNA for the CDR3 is TGCAGTGCTAGTGTTAGCGGGAGGGCTGGCAATGAGCAGTTCTTC.

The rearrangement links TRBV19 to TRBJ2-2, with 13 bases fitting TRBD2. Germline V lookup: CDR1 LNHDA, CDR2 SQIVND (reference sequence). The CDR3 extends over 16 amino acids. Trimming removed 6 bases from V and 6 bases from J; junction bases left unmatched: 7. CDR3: CASRETSGRRSGELFF. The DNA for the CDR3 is TGTGCCAGTAGGGAGACTAGCGGGAGGAGGTCCGGGGAGCTGTTTTTT.

The CDR3 nucleotides read TGTGCCAGCAGCTTAGCAGCAGGGCGAGTCCCCGTTTATGGCTACACCTTC. The encoded protein is CASSLAAGRVPVYGYTF. The V and J genes are TRBV7-2 and TRBJ1-2, with D possibly matching TRBD1 (5 bases). Germline V lookup: CDR1 SGHTA, CDR2 FQGNSA. This CDR3 region has 17 residues. V lost 0 bases and J 5 bases, leaving 19 bases between the germline ends.

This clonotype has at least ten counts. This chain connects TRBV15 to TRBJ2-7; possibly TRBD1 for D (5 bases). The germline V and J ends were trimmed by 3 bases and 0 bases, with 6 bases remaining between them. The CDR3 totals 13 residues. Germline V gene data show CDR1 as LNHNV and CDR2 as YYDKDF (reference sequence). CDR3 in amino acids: CATSRDISYEQYF. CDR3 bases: TGTGCCACCAGCAGGGACATCTCCTACGAGCAGTACTTC.

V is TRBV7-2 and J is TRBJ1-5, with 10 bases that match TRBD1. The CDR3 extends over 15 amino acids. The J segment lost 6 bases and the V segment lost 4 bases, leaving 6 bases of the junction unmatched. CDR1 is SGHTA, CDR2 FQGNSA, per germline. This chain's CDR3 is CASSSMTGGSQPQHF. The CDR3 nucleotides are TGTGCCAGCAGCTCCATGACAGGGGGCTCTCAGCCCCAGCATTTT.

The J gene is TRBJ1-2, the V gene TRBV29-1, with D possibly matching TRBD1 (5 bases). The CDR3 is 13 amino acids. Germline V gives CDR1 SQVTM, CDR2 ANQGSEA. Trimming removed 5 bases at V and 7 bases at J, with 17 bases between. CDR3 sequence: CSVSSWQGVGYTF. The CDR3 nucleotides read TGCAGCGTTTCGAGTTGGCAGGGTGTTGGCTACACCTTC.

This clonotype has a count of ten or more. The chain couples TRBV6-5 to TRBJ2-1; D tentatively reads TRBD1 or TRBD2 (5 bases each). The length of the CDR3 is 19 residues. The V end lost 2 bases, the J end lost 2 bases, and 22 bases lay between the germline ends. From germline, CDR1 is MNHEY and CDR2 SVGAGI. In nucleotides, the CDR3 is TGTGCCAGCAGTTACGGTCTACGGGACGCGCTGAGAACCTACAATGAGCAGTTCTTC. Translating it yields CASSYGLRDALRTYNEQFF.

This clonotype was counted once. CDR3 nucleotide sequence: TGCAGTGCTAGAGAAACTGAAGCTCCGGGGGGCTACACCTTC. Its translation: CSARETEAPGGYTF. The chain carries TRBV20-1 and TRBJ1-2; D is unresolved. V was pared by 0 bases and J by 8 bases, with 16 bases between. The CDR3 has 14 amino acids. CDR1 is DFQATT, CDR2 SNEGSKA, per germline (reference sequence).

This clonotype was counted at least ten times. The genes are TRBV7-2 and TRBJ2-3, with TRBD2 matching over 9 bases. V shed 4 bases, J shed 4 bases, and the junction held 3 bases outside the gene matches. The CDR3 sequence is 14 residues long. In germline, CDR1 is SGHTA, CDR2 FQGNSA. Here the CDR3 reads CASSSAGGSDTQYF. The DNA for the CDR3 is TGTGCCAGCAGCTCGGCGGGAGGGTCAGATACGCAGTATTTT. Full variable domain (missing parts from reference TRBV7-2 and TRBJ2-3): GAGVSQSPSNKVTEKGKDVELRCDPISGHTALYWYRQSLGQGLEFLIYFQGNSAPDKSGLPSDRFSAERTGGSVSTLTIQRTQQEDSAVYLCASSSAGGSDTQYFGPGTRLTVL.

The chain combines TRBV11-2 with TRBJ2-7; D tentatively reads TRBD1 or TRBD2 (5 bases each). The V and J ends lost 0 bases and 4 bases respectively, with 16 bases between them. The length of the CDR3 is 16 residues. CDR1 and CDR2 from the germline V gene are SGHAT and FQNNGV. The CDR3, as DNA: TGTGCCAGCAGCTTAGATCGAGGGACCATGCTATACGAGCAGTACTTC. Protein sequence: CASSLDRGTMLYEQYF.

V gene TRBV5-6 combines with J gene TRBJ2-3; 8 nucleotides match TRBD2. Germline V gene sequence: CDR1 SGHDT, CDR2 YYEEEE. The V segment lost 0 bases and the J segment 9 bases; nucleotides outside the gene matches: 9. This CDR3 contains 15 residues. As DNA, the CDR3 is TGTGCCAGCAGCTTGGCCTCGCGGGAGGTTGGGACGCAGTATTTT. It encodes CASSLASREVGTQYF.

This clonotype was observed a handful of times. CDR3: CASSRTRTSARGYNEQFF. CDR3 sequence (DNA): TGTGCCAGCAGCCGAACAAGGACTAGCGCCCGGGGGTACAATGAGCAGTTCTTC. The chain uses TRBV5-6 and TRBJ2-1; TRBD2 agrees at 9 bases. Trimming cost V 4 bases and J 4 bases; bases outside gene matches: 15. Germline V gene sequence: CDR1 SGHDT, CDR2 YYEEEE. The CDR3 length is 18 residues.

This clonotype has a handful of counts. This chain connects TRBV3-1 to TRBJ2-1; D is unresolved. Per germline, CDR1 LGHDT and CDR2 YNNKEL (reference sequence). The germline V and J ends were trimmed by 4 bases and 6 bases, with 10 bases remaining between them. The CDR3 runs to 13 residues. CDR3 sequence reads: CASSPGAGNEQFF. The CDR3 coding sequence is TGTGCCAGCAGCCCCGGAGCTGGCAATGAGCAGTTCTTC.

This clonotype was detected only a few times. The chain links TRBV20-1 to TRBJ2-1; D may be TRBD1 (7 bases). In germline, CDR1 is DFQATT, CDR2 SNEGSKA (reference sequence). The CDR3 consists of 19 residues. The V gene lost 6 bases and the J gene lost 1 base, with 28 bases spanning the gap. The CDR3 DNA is TGCAGTGCCAAAGGGGGCTGGGGAGGACCTTCGTCGTCCTACAATGAGCAGTTCTTC. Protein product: CSAKGGWGGPSSSYNEQFF.

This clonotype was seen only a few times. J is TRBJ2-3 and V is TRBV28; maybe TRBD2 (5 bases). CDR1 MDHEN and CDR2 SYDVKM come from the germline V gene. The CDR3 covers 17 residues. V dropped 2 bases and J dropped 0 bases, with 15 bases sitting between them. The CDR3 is CASSLRTLAPSTDTQYF. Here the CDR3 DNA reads TGTGCCAGCAGTTTACGTACTCTAGCACCAAGCACAGATACGCAGTATTTT.

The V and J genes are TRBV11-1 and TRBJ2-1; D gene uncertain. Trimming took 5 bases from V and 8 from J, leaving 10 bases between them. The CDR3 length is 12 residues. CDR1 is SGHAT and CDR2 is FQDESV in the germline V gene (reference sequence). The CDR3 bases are TGTGCCAGCAGCCCGGCAGTCCATGAGCAGTTCTTC. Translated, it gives CASSPAVHEQFF.

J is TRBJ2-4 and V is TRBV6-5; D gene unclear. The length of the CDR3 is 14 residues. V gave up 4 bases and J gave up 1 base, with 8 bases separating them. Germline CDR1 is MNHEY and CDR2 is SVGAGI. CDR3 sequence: CASSFGAAKNIQYF. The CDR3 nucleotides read TGTGCCAGCAGTTTTGGAGCGGCCAAAAACATTCAGTACTTC.

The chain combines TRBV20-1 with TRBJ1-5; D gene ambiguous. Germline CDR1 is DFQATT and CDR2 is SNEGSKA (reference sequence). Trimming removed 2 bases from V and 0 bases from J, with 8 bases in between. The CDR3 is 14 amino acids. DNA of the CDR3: TGCAGTGCTAGACTGGCTCATAGCAATCAGCCCCAGCATTTT. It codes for CSARLAHSNQPQHF.

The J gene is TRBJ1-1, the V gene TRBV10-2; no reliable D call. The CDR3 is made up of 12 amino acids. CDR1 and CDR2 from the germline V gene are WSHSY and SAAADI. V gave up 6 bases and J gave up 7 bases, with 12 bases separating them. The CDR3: CASRHVRGEAFF. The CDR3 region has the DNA TGCGCCAGCAGGCACGTACGCGGTGAAGCTTTCTTT.

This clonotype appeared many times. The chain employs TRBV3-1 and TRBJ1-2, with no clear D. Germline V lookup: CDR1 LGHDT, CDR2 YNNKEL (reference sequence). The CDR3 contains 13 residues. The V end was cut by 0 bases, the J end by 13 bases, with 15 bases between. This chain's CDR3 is CASSQDRGKTPTF. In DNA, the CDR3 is TGTGCCAGCAGCCAAGATCGGGGTAAAACCCCCACCTTC.